This T cell receptor beta chain was found in a study of T-cell memory formation after mild COVID-19. V lost 0 bases and J 8 bases, leaving 23 bases between the germline ends. Germline CDR1 reads MGHRA; CDR2 reads YSYEKL. CDR3 length: 18 amino acids. Study findings and constraints: Day 15 to 85 contracting clones showed balanced CD4/CD8; day 15 to 37 expanders favored CD4+.

This clonotype was recorded a few times. The antigen remains unidentified. 5'RACE primed from the constant segment yielded TCR alpha and TCR beta cDNA libraries bearing sample barcodes and UMIs. One entry per CDR3 protein results from TCRdb running MiXCR on the 5' RACE reads. The data hold approximately 89,000 distinct CDR3 sequences, with about 13% observed a single time. The specimen was PBMCs or a T cell subset sorted from them (not recorded which). The rearrangement joins TRBV4-1 to TRBJ2-4; no clear D. The receptor was derived from a man between 18 and 35 years old who had mild COVID-19 (a few samples of this study predate the infection). Cell type and time point are not known. The CDR3 sequence: CASSQESGSTRPRDIQYF. CDR3 DNA sequence: TGCGCCAGCAGCCAAGAATCAGGTTCTACTCGTCCACGGGACATTCAGTACTTC.